This T cell receptor (beta chain) appears in the sequencing data of a study of blood T cell repertoires in COVID-19. Overall study: The United States, Italy and Spain supplied acute and convalescent COVID-19 samples. T cells, B-cell-depleted T cells, or PBMCs supplied cDNA or gDNA.

In the original workflow: Amplification with reference gene primers provided the estimates of nucleated cell counts. The data were produced by immunoSEQ multiplex PCR, yet TCRdb's version contains in-frame clones alone and is incomplete. The DNA was the basis for D and trimming; V, J and clone size are from that table. Of around 29,000 clones in the sample, approximately 71% were seen once. The CDR3 consists of 19 residues. Germline V CDR1 and CDR2: LGHNT, FRNRAP. Germline trimming cut 4 bases from V and 4 bases from J; bases unmatched to any gene: 19. Sample: peripheral blood. The chain employs TRBV12-5 and TRBJ1-1, with TRBD1 matching 9 bases. This TCR was sampled from a human donor in a cohort sampled during active COVID-19. Here the CDR3 reads CASGSEKYPGQGGPTEAFF. DNA for the CDR3: TGTGCTAGTGGTTCGGAAAAATACCCGGGACAGGGAGGTCCCACTGAAGCTTTCTTT.